These 22 T cell receptor beta chains originate from one sample sequenced in a study of CXCR3-negative and CXCR3-positive naive CD8 T cells. General observations from the study: CXCR3-negative naive cells had less hydrophobic TRB CDR3s than did CXCR3-positive naive cells.

With UMI labels, 5' RACE was used to prepare the TRB cDNA libraries. Reanalyzing the 5' RACE reads, TCRdb keeps one entry per CDR3 protein, without DNA. The sample has some 120,000 distinct CDR3 sequences. Their specific antigens are unknown. Sequencing was done on a sample of naive CXCR3+ CD8+ T cells from blood. Subset described: CD45RO-CCR7+CD27+CD95- naive CD8+ T cells expressing CXCR3 (TNR3+). These TCRs come from a human donor in good health. Some clones in this sample may be carry-over from other donors' samples.

This chain connects TRBV5-6 to TRBJ2-3. CDR3 size: 13 residues. Germline values: CDR1 SGHDT, CDR2 YYEEEE. The CDR3 sequence: CASSLGSTDTQYF.

The chain's CDR3 is CASSLLQLGDEQFF. The chain is built from TRBV11-1 and TRBJ2-1; TCRdb returns TRBD2, unconfirmable since there is no DNA. The CDR3 is 14 residues long. Per the germline V gene, CDR1 is SGHAT and CDR2 is FQDESV (reference sequence).

The chain is built from TRBV6-2 or TRBV6-3 and TRBJ2-2; TCRdb's D call of TRBD1 is untestable without DNA. The CDR3 extends over 18 amino acids. In germline, CDR1 is MNHEY, CDR2 SVGEGT. The CDR3 reads CASRYPRQGVFTAGELFF.

The gene calls are TRBV12-3 or TRBV12-4 and TRBJ2-3; the D call from TCRdb, TRBD2, cannot be confirmed without DNA. The CDR3 covers 14 residues. The CDR3 sequence is CASSPGTSGDTQYF.

The J gene is TRBJ2-2, the V gene TRBV28; no DNA is available, so the TRBD2 call from TCRdb remains unchecked. The CDR3 extends over 20 amino acids. The germline V gene has CDR1 MDHEN and CDR2 SYDVKM. CDR3 region: CASSSYALDSSNQNTGELFF.

The chain employs TRBV14 and TRBJ2-4; TCRdb reports TRBD1, a call that lacks DNA to check it against. CDR1 is SGHDN, CDR2 FVKESK, per germline. The CDR3 spans 16 residues. CDR3 sequence reads: CASSAPTGLAKNIQYF.

This chain connects TRBV5-6 to TRBJ2-1. Germline lookup yields CDR1 SGHDT and CDR2 YYEEEE. This CDR3 is built from 11 residues. CDR3 region: CASSLDAEQFF.

This chain joins TRBV6-5 and TRBJ2-5; TCRdb outputs TRBD1, but without DNA this stays unchecked. There are 16 residues in the CDR3. Germline CDR1 reads MNHEY; CDR2 reads SVGAGI. The CDR3 sequence: CASSYSTGDDQETQYF.

This chain uses TRBV7-9 with TRBJ2-1; TCRdb selects TRBD2, and the lack of DNA leaves this call unchecked. CDR3 length: 15 amino acids. Looked up from germline, CDR1 is SEHNR and CDR2 is FQNEAQ (reference sequence). CDR3: CASSPYTGELNEQFF.

The gene calls are TRBV28 and TRBJ2-1; absent DNA, TCRdb's TRBD2 call cannot be checked. Germline V gene data show CDR1 as MDHEN and CDR2 as SYDVKM. This CDR3 is 15 amino acids long. The CDR3 spells CASSPRLAGDNEQFF.

This chain uses TRBV10-3 with TRBJ2-1. Germline V gene sequence: CDR1 ENHRY, CDR2 SYGVKD. This CDR3 spans 15 amino acids. The CDR3 sequence: CAISEAGGAHNEQFF.

V usage is TRBV10-3 and J usage is TRBJ2-2; with no DNA, the TCRdb D assignment of TRBD2 cannot be verified. From germline, CDR1 is ENHRY and CDR2 SYGVKD. The CDR3 has 15 amino acids. The CDR3 sequence: CAILAKGPHTGELFF.

The gene calls are TRBV19 and TRBJ1-1; TCRdb selects TRBD1, and the lack of DNA leaves this call unchecked. The CDR3 extends over 13 amino acids. The germline CDR1 and CDR2 sequences are LNHDA and SQIVND (reference sequence). This CDR3 is CASSIRGNTEAFF.

The rearrangement links TRBV5-1 to TRBJ1-1; TCRdb's assignment of TRBD1 cannot be checked, as there is no DNA. The germline V gene encodes CDR1 SGHRS and CDR2 YFSETQ. There are 17 residues in the CDR3. The CDR3 here is CASSLGGSVVGDTEAFF.

This sequence joins TRBV13 and TRBJ2-3. Germline CDR1 and CDR2: PRHDT and FYEKMQ (reference sequence). This CDR3 has 13 residues. The CDR3 region is CASSLVRTDTQYF.

The chain recombines TRBV7-8 with TRBJ2-5; TCRdb reports TRBD2, a call that lacks DNA to check it against. The CDR3 is 14 residues long. Germline V gene data show CDR1 as SGHVS and CDR2 as FQNEAQ. CDR3: CASTFPEGFETQYF. Supplemented by reference TRBV7-8 and TRBJ2-5, the full variable domain reads GAGVSQSPRYKVAKRGQDVALRCDPISGHVSLFWYQQALGQGPEFLTYFQNEAQLDKSGLPSDRFFAERPEGSVSTLKIQRTQQEDSAVYLCASTFPEGFETQYFGPGTRLLVL.

The rearrangement joins TRBV28 to TRBJ2-7; without DNA, the TCRdb call of TRBD1 cannot be checked. The CDR3 sequence is 12 residues long. Germline-derived CDR1 and CDR2 are MDHEN and SYDVKM. CDR3 sequence reads: CASKTAPYELYF.

The J gene is TRBJ2-5, the V gene TRBV29-1; TCRdb picks TRBD1, but there is no DNA to check that call. Per the germline V gene, CDR1 is SQVTM and CDR2 is ANQGSEA. This CDR3 comprises 16 residues. The CDR3 sequence: CSVESGRGQTGETQYF.

This chain joins TRBV29-1 and TRBJ2-3; TCRdb reports TRBD1, a call that lacks DNA to check it against. From germline, CDR1 is SQVTM and CDR2 ANQGSEA. There are 13 residues in the CDR3. The CDR3 reads CSVGPRGTDTQYF.

V is TRBV7-9 and J is TRBJ2-5; TCRdb names TRBD2, which stays unverified in the absence of DNA. Germline lookup yields CDR1 SEHNR and CDR2 FQNEAQ (reference sequence). This CDR3 comprises 15 residues. CDR3 loop: CASSFTSGRTETQYF.

The chain combines TRBV10-3 with TRBJ1-6. Germline V gene lookup returns CDR1 ENHRY and CDR2 SYGVKD. CDR3 size: 17 residues. CDR3 region: CAISEAGGNSYNSPLHF.

This chain joins TRBV4-3 and TRBJ2-7; TCRdb gives TRBD1 as the D gene, but with no DNA this cannot be confirmed. This CDR3 has 19 amino acids. From germline, CDR1 is LGHNA and CDR2 YSLEER. CDR3 region: CASSPWADPGQLSSYEQYF.